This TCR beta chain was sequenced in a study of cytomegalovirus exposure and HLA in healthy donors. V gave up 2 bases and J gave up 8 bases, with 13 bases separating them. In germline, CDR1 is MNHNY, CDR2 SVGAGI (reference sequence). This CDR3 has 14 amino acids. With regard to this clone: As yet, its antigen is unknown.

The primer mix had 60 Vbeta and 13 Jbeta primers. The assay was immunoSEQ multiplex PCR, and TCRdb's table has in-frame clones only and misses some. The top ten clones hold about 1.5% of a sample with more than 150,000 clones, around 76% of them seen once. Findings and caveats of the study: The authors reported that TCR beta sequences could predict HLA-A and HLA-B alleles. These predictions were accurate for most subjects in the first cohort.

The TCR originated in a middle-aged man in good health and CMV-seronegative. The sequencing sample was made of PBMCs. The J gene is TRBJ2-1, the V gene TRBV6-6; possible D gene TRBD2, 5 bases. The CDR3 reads CASSYGNSDYEQFF. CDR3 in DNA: TGTGCCAGCAGTTACGGGAATAGCGACTATGAGCAGTTCTTC.